The next 26 T cell receptor beta chains were all read from a single sample in a study of CD8+ T cells in alopecia areata. RNA extraction was followed by reverse transcription into cDNA, which acted as the sequencing template. Profiled with immunoSEQ multiplex PCR; TCRdb holds only in-frame clones, not every one. The top ten clones hold approximately 0.97% of a sample with approximately 180,000 clones, 60% of them seen once. Treatment specified: oral pan-JAK inhibitor, 5-10 mg twice daily. Sequences were derived from CD4+ T cells sorted from blood, sampled at week 24, from a patient treated with tofacitinib. The source is a human donor with alopecia areata.

V is TRBV7-2 and J is TRBJ1-1; D is unclear. With 2 bases removed from V and 4 bases from J, the gap between germline ends came to 14 bases. The V gene's germline CDR1 is SGHTA and CDR2 FQGNSA. The CDR3 runs 15 residues. DNA of the CDR3: TGTGCCAGCAGCTTAAGCGCGACTCGGAGCACTGAAGCTTTCTTT. It encodes CASSLSATRSTEAFF.

CDR3 region: CASSLETGHGSSPLHF. The DNA of the CDR3 is TGCGCCAGCAGCTTGGAAACGGGCCACGGGAGTTCACCCCTCCACTTT. The V call is TRBV5-1, the J call TRBJ1-6, with unresolved D. Per germline, CDR1 SGHRS and CDR2 YFSETQ. The CDR3 contains 16 residues. Trimming cost V 0 bases and J 9 bases, with 16 bases left between them.

The chain links TRBV6-5 to TRBJ1-5; D unclear. Deletions cut 0 bases from V and 8 bases from J, with 14 bases between. The CDR3 is 15 residues long. The germline V gene encodes CDR1 MNHEY and CDR2 SVGAGI. CDR3 amino acids: CASSYSGTLGEPQHF. The CDR3 nucleotides read TGTGCCAGCAGTTACTCGGGAACCCTCGGGGAGCCCCAGCATTTT.

The CDR3 loop is CASSSPTGPNEQFF. In DNA form, the CDR3 reads TGTGCCAGCAGCTCTCCAACGGGGCCCAATGAGCAGTTCTTC. V gene TRBV5-6 combines with J gene TRBJ2-1; D might be TRBD1 or TRBD2, each matching 5 bases. The CDR3 length is 14 residues. Germline CDR1 SGHDT, CDR2 YYEEEE. V dropped 3 bases and J dropped 6 bases, with 13 bases sitting between them.

The chain carries TRBV7-2 and TRBJ1-1; D not certain. This CDR3 is 14 amino acids long. V was pared by 5 bases and J by 0 bases, with 10 bases between. Germline loops: CDR1 SGHTA, CDR2 FQGNSA. CDR3 region: CASSVGVLNTEAFF. Here the CDR3 DNA reads TGTGCCAGCAGCGTCGGTGTTTTGAACACTGAAGCTTTCTTT.

V and J are TRBV30 and TRBJ1-2; tentatively, D is TRBD1 (6 bases). CDR1 GTSNPN and CDR2 SVGIG come from the germline V gene (reference sequence). With 3 bases removed from V and 4 bases from J, the gap between germline ends came to 15 bases. The CDR3 consists of 14 residues. The CDR3 DNA is TGTGCCTGGAGCAATCAGGGGATGGGCTATGGCTACACCTTC. Its protein is CAWSNQGMGYGYTF.

The chain uses TRBV10-3 and TRBJ1-5; no firm D call. Germline V gives CDR1 ENHRY, CDR2 SYGVKD. This CDR3 comprises 12 residues. V was clipped by 11 bases and J by 1 base, with 9 bases between them. The chain's CDR3 is CAARSSNQPQHF. The CDR3 nucleotides are TGTGCCGCGCGGTCCAGCAATCAGCCCCAGCATTTT.

V gene TRBV7-2 combines with J gene TRBJ2-7; no reliable D call. In germline, CDR1 is SGHTA, CDR2 FQGNSA. The CDR3 spans 12 residues. Deletions cut 0 bases from V and 12 bases from J, with 12 bases between. Here the CDR3 reads CASSLATLGLYF. The CDR3 DNA sequence: TGTGCCAGCAGCTTAGCTACCTTGGGTCTGTACTTC.

This chain links TRBV30 with TRBJ2-1; the match to TRBD1 covers 8 bases. The germline CDR1 and CDR2 sequences are GTSNPN and SVGIG (reference sequence). V was clipped by 0 bases and J by 7 bases; unmatched bases: 8. CDR3 length equals 15 residues. In nucleotides, the CDR3 is TGTGCCTGGAGTGTAAGGGGGACAGGATTAAATGAGCAGTTCTTC. Protein product: CAWSVRGTGLNEQFF.

The sample holds one count of this clone. The rearrangement uses TRBV30 and TRBJ1-1; 7 bases align to TRBD1. V was pared by 5 bases and J by 1 base, with 4 bases of the junction left unmatched. The V gene's germline CDR1 is GTSNPN and CDR2 SVGIG (reference sequence). The CDR3 sequence is 13 residues long. CDR3 coding DNA: TGTGCCTGGGACCGACAGGGGAACACTGAAGCTTTCTTT. It specifies CAWDRQGNTEAFF.

J is TRBJ1-2 and V is TRBV27; 8 bases match TRBD1. The CDR3 runs 14 residues. V was pared by 0 bases and J by 5 bases, with 2 bases of the junction left unmatched. Germline V gives CDR1 MNHEY, CDR2 SMNVEV (reference sequence). CDR3 sequence (DNA): TGTGCCAGCAGTTTATCTGGGACAGGTTATGGCTACACCTTC. This encodes CASSLSGTGYGYTF.

This sequence joins TRBV27 and TRBJ1-1; perhaps TRBD1 as D (6 bases). Looked up from germline, CDR1 is MNHEY and CDR2 is SMNVEV (reference sequence). Trimming shortened V by 2 bases and J by 3 bases, and 10 bases separated the two germline ends. The CDR3 extends over 14 amino acids. The CDR3 bases are TGTGCCAGCAGTTTACAGGGGCGGCACACTGAAGCTTTCTTT. Residues: CASSLQGRHTEAFF.

This chain uses TRBV30 with TRBJ1-4; perhaps TRBD1 as D (5 bases). The V end lost 1 base, the J end lost 8 bases, and 14 bases lay between the germline ends. The CDR3 spans 14 residues. The germline gives CDR1 GTSNPN, CDR2 SVGIG (reference sequence). CDR3 loop: CAWSGGDGEEKLFF. The CDR3 nucleotides read TGTGCCTGGAGTGGAGGGGACGGAGAGGAAAAACTGTTTTTT.

Comment on this clone: Relative to the germline gene, one junction end is altered; a read error may explain this. This chain uses TRBV14 with TRBJ1-4, with no clear D. Germline lookup yields CDR1 SGHDN and CDR2 FVKESK. The CDR3 has 17 amino acids. Here the CDR3 reads CASSQELLGRPNEKLFF. DNA of the CDR3: TGTGCCAGCAGCCAGGAATTACTGGGAAGGCCAAATGAAAAGCTGTTTTTT.

The chain joins TRBV10-2 to TRBJ1-6; D perhaps matches TRBD1 (5 bases). Germline V gene sequence: CDR1 WSHSY, CDR2 SAAADI. Trimming cost V 7 bases and J 5 bases, with 15 bases left between them. The CDR3 covers 15 residues. This chain's CDR3 is CASNHLGRDNSPLHF. In nucleotides, the CDR3 is TGCGCCAGCAATCATCTGGGGCGCGATAATTCACCCCTCCACTTT.

As concerns this clone: The identical CDR3 is also encoded by other nucleotide sequences in the sample. The gene calls are TRBV5-6 and TRBJ2-5, with TRBD1 identical over 8 bases. Germline CDR1 reads SGHDT; CDR2 reads YYEEEE. The CDR3 is 14 amino acids. Germline trimming cut 2 bases from V and 2 bases from J; bases unmatched to any gene: 2. CDR3 sequence (DNA): TGTGCCAGCAGCTTAGGACAGGGACAAGAGACCCAGTACTTC. It yields the protein CASSLGQGQETQYF.

This clone was seen many times. The V gene is TRBV5-1, the J gene TRBJ1-1; the D gene is possibly TRBD1 (6 bases). This CDR3 has 16 residues. V shed 4 bases and J shed 2 bases, with 18 bases lying between them. Germline V gives CDR1 SGHRS, CDR2 YFSETQ. The CDR3 DNA reads as TGCGCCAGCAGCACCTCAGGGGCCTCCCGAAACACTGAAGCTTTCTTT. This gives the protein CASSTSGASRNTEAFF.

The J gene is TRBJ1-1, the V gene TRBV30; D gene ambiguous. V dropped 5 bases and J dropped 6 bases, with 22 bases sitting between them. CDR3 size: 15 residues. Germline CDR1 reads GTSNPN; CDR2 reads SVGIG (reference sequence). CDR3: CAWGTPTRGNPEAFF. CDR3 bases: TGTGCCTGGGGAACCCCTACCCGTGGAAACCCTGAAGCTTTCTTT.

In regard to this clone: A much larger clone differs by one base, so this may be a read error. The chain has TRBV2 and TRBJ2-2, with D hard to call. The length of the CDR3 is 12 residues. The V end was cut by 7 bases, the J end by 1 base, with 4 bases between. CDR1 SNHLY and CDR2 FYNNEI come from the germline V gene. CDR3 coding DNA: TGTGCCAGCACGGTGAACACCGGGGAGCTGTTTTTT. This sequence encodes CASTVNTGELFF.

The genes are TRBV27 and TRBJ1-5; weak D call: TRBD1 (5 bases). This CDR3 is 14 amino acids long. V was pared by 1 base and J by 7 bases, with 11 bases between. Looked up from germline, CDR1 is MNHEY and CDR2 is SMNVEV (reference sequence). In nucleotides, the CDR3 is TGTGCCAGCAGTTTATTCGGGGGGACCCAGCCCCAGCATTTT. Protein product: CASSLFGGTQPQHF.

The genes are TRBV25-1 and TRBJ2-5; D tentatively reads TRBD1 or TRBD2 (6 bases each). This CDR3 has 14 amino acids. Germline CDR1 is MGHDK and CDR2 is SYGVNS. Between the trimmed V and J ends, which lost 1 base and 7 bases, there was a span of 13 bases. DNA of the CDR3: TGTGCCAGCAGTGAATCGACCGAGGGGGGGACCCAGTACTTC. Encoded protein: CASSESTEGGTQYF.

This clone was seen only a few times. This sequence joins TRBV7-8 and TRBJ1-2; D may be TRBD1 (5 bases). This CDR3 has 15 amino acids. Deletions cut 5 bases from V and 4 bases from J, with 17 bases between. Germline V gene sequence: CDR1 SGHVS, CDR2 FQNEAQ. The CDR3 spells CASSVLDRPAYGYTF. CDR3 coding DNA: TGTGCCAGCAGCGTTCTAGACAGACCAGCCTATGGCTACACCTTC.

The V and J genes are TRBV27 and TRBJ1-2, with D possibly matching TRBD1 (6 bases). CDR1 is MNHEY and CDR2 is SMNVEV in the germline V gene (reference sequence). Trimming removed 2 bases from V and 6 bases from J, with 10 bases in between. The CDR3 runs to 13 residues. CDR3 DNA sequence: TGTGCCAGCAGTTTAAGGGGGGTACATGGCTACACCTTC. This encodes CASSLRGVHGYTF.

The chain carries TRBV29-1 and TRBJ2-7, with unresolved D. Germline CDR1 SQVTM, CDR2 ANQGSEA. This CDR3 has 11 residues. Deletions cut 0 bases from V and 6 bases from J, with 6 bases between. CDR3 coding DNA: TGCAGCGTTGAAGATCTATCCGAGCAGTACTTC. Translating gives CSVEDLSEQYF.

V and J are TRBV7-3 and TRBJ1-1, with D possibly matching TRBD1 (5 bases). Trimming removed 5 bases at V and 2 bases at J, with 9 bases between. This CDR3 is 13 amino acids long. CDR1 and CDR2 from the germline V gene are SGHTA and FQGTGA. CDR3 in amino acids: CASSGGVNTEAFF. The CDR3 DNA follows: TGTGCCAGCAGCGGGGGAGTAAACACTGAAGCTTTCTTT.

The V and J genes are TRBV29-1 and TRBJ1-2; 12 bases align to TRBD1. Germline CDR1 reads SQVTM; CDR2 reads ANQGSEA. V shed 6 bases, J shed 4 bases, and the junction held 12 bases outside the gene matches. The CDR3 is made up of 16 amino acids. This CDR3 reads CSVPSGTGGDIYGYTF. For the CDR3, the DNA is TGCAGCGTCCCCTCGGGGACAGGGGGCGATATCTATGGCTACACCTTC.